The 30 T cell receptor beta chains in this list originate from one sample, sequenced in a study of T cell clonotyping in hematopoietic cell transplantation. Noted time point: recipient sample about 28 days before transplant, after cytoreduction. Clones were read by immunoSEQ multiplex PCR, and TCRdb kept only the in-frame ones, dropping some. The sample includes roughly 49,000 clones, under 90% seen only once; the top ten take about 5.6%. This specimen consisted of peripheral blood mononuclear cells, obtained before stem cell transplant. The receptor source for this set is a man in his sixties with biphenotypic leukemia. Some clones in this sample may be carry-over from other donors' samples.

The rearrangement uses TRBV30 and TRBJ1-3, with D uncertain. This CDR3 region has 14 residues. CDR1 GTSNPN and CDR2 SVGIG come from the germline V gene (reference sequence). V was pared by 3 bases and J by 0 bases, with 9 bases between. The CDR3 DNA reads TGTGCCTGGAGGCAGCTGATCTCTGGAAACACCATATATTTT. It yields the protein CAWRQLISGNTIYF.

V gene TRBV6-5 combines with J gene TRBJ2-7; D is unresolved. The length of the CDR3 is 15 residues. Germline lookup yields CDR1 MNHEY and CDR2 SVGAGI. Trimming removed 0 bases at V and 3 bases at J, with 12 bases between. Here the CDR3 DNA reads TGTGCCAGCAGTTACTCGCTCCAGAGGATCTACGAGCAGTACTTC. Translation gives CASSYSLQRIYEQYF.

The V call is TRBV19, the J call TRBJ1-1; tentative D call: TRBD1 (5 bases). Trimming pared 7 bases from V and 1 base from J, leaving 16 bases between. The germline V gene encodes CDR1 LNHDA and CDR2 SQIVND (reference sequence). The CDR3 sequence is 15 residues long. CDR3 DNA: TGTGCCAGTAACCGGGGCGTGGGCGGGAACACTGAAGCTTTCTTT. Amino acids: CASNRGVGGNTEAFF.

The chain links TRBV28 to TRBJ1-2; 10 positions agree with TRBD1. This CDR3 has 14 residues. The trim removed 10 bases at V and 2 bases at J, leaving 7 bases unmatched. Germline CDR1 reads MDHEN; CDR2 reads SYDVKM. The CDR3 DNA reads as TGTGCCATCATACCGGGACAGGGGAACTATGGCTACACCTTC. Translating it yields CAIIPGQGNYGYTF.

The rearrangement uses TRBV19 and TRBJ1-1; D is uncertain. The CDR3 totals 12 residues. V was cut by 5 bases and J by 5 bases, with 9 bases left in between. CDR1 LNHDA and CDR2 SQIVND come from the germline V gene (reference sequence). The CDR3 sequence: CASSVRGTEAFF. CDR3 DNA sequence: TGTGCCAGTAGTGTTCGTGGGACTGAAGCTTTCTTT.

This clone was picked up a small number of times. This chain joins TRBV7-8 and TRBJ1-1, with 7 positions matching TRBD1. V shed 5 bases and J 11 bases; nucleotides not matched to a gene: 8. This CDR3 is 12 amino acids long. Germline loops: CDR1 SGHVS, CDR2 FQNEAQ. The CDR3 is CASSTQGQIAFF. CDR3 sequence (DNA): TGTGCCAGCAGCACCCAGGGACAGATCGCTTTCTTT.

This clone was seen only once. This chain connects TRBV10-3 to TRBJ2-7, with 7 bases aligning to TRBD2. Germline CDR1 and CDR2: ENHRY and SYGVKD. V lost 2 bases to trimming and J lost 1 base; unmatched junction nucleotides: 8. The CDR3 loop spans 16 amino acids. DNA for the CDR3: TGTGCCATCAGTGAGAGGGTTGCGCGGGAGTCCTACGAGCAGTACTTC. Amino acid sequence: CAISERVARESYEQYF.

The J gene is TRBJ1-2, the V gene TRBV28, with TRBD1 matching over 7 bases. Trimming at V came to 7 bases and at J to 8 bases, leaving 13 bases not matched to a gene. The CDR3 runs 14 residues. Per germline, CDR1 MDHEN and CDR2 SYDVKM. This CDR3 is CASTLVRGMKGYTF. The CDR3 bases are TGTGCCAGCACCCTAGTCAGGGGGATGAAGGGCTACACCTTC.

This chain connects TRBV9 to TRBJ1-5, with unresolved D. The CDR3 sequence is 17 residues long. The ends were cut back, 0 bases at V and 6 bases at J, with 19 bases in the middle. Germline V gene sequence: CDR1 SGDLS, CDR2 YYNGEE. The CDR3 coding sequence is TGTGCCAGCAGCGTAGGGCCGGACCCCCGGCTCGGTCAGCCCCAGCATTTT. Translation: CASSVGPDPRLGQPQHF.

The chain joins TRBV30 to TRBJ1-5; D not resolved. The CDR3 has 16 residues. V was trimmed by 2 bases and J by 0 bases, leaving 14 bases between them. CDR1 GTSNPN and CDR2 SVGIG come from the germline V gene (reference sequence). CDR3 bases: TGTGCCTGGAGTCCCCCCGATAGAACTAGCAATCAGCCCCAGCATTTT. This codes for CAWSPPDRTSNQPQHF.

V usage is TRBV11-2 and J usage is TRBJ2-5; TRBD2 aligns across 7 bases. With 1 base clipped from V and 7 bases from J, the junction kept 0 bases outside the gene matches. The CDR3 covers 12 residues. The germline gives CDR1 SGHAT, CDR2 FQNNGV. CDR3 sequence reads: CASSLGGGTQYF. The CDR3 region has the DNA TGTGCCAGCAGCTTAGGGGGGGGGACCCAGTACTTC.

V is TRBV30 and J is TRBJ2-3; D remains ambiguous. The length of the CDR3 is 14 residues. Trimming took 1 base from V and 1 from J, leaving 9 bases between them. The germline CDR1 and CDR2 sequences are GTSNPN and SVGIG (reference sequence). The CDR3 DNA follows: TGTGCCTGGAGTGCTAGTGGCGGCACAGATACGCAGTATTTT. Its protein is CAWSASGGTDTQYF. Complete variable domain (other parts from reference TRBV30 and TRBJ2-3): SQTIHQWPATLVQPVGSPLSLECTVEGTSNPNLYWYRQAAGRGLQLLFYSVGIGQISSEVPQNLSASRPQDRQFILSSKKLLLSDSGFYLCAWSASGGTDTQYFGPGTRLTVL.

The chain has TRBV7-2 and TRBJ2-7; D could derive from TRBD1 or TRBD2 (5 bases each). The germline V gene encodes CDR1 SGHTA and CDR2 FQGNSA. V was trimmed by 7 bases and J by 3 bases, leaving 19 bases between them. This CDR3 comprises 15 residues. In DNA form, the CDR3 reads TGTGCCAGCACCCCGGGCCCCGGGGCCATCTACGAGCAGTACTTC. Translated, it gives CASTPGPGAIYEQYF.

The chain joins TRBV9 to TRBJ2-1; D perhaps matches TRBD1 (5 bases). The CDR3 covers 11 residues. Trimming pared 4 bases from V and 13 bases from J, leaving 12 bases between. Germline assignment: CDR1 SGDLS and CDR2 YYNGEE. Here the CDR3 reads CASSLEGAQFF. The CDR3 nucleotides read TGTGCCAGCAGCCTTGAAGGGGCCCAGTTCTTC.

The rearrangement joins TRBV7-2 to TRBJ1-2, with D unclear. Looked up from germline, CDR1 is SGHTA and CDR2 is FQGNSA. Trimming left V 0 bases short and J 2 bases short, with 4 bases between. This CDR3 has 13 amino acids. DNA for the CDR3: TGTGCCAGCAGCTTAGCACGGAACTATGGCTACACCTTC. It specifies CASSLARNYGYTF. Complete variable domain (other parts from reference TRBV7-2 and TRBJ1-2): GAGVSQSPSNKVTEKGKDVELRCDPISGHTALYWYRQSLGQGLEFLIYFQGNSAPDKSGLPSDRFSAERTGGSVSTLTIQRTQQEDSAVYLCASSLARNYGYTFGSGTRLTVV.

This chain joins TRBV7-8 and TRBJ1-2; 7 nucleotides match TRBD1. The germline V gene has CDR1 SGHVS and CDR2 FQNEAQ. Losses at the gene ends were 1 base for V and 6 bases for J; bases not matched to a gene: 5. CDR3 length: 14 amino acids. The chain's CDR3 is CASSLVPGGDGYTF. The CDR3 region has the DNA TGTGCCAGCAGCTTAGTCCCAGGGGGTGATGGCTACACCTTC.

The rearrangement uses TRBV28 and TRBJ1-1; TRBD1 is a possible D gene (6 bases). Germline assignment: CDR1 MDHEN and CDR2 SYDVKM. CDR3 length: 13 amino acids. V was cut by 9 bases and J by 0 bases, with 11 bases left in between. CDR3 amino acids: CASSGTLNTEAFF. The CDR3 DNA follows: TGTGCCAGTTCCGGGACATTGAACACTGAAGCTTTCTTT.

This chain uses TRBV4-2 with TRBJ1-2; D remains unclear. V was clipped by 1 base and J by 8 bases, with 14 bases between them. The CDR3 length is 14 residues. Germline-derived CDR1 and CDR2 are LGHNA and YNFKEQ. CDR3 coding DNA: TGTGCCAGCAGCCAAGTTGTCGAGGGAGAGGGCTACACCTTC. Its translation is CASSQVVEGEGYTF.

This clone was picked up one time. This same CDR3 is encoded by further DNA sequences in the sample. The chain joins TRBV10-3 to TRBJ1-1; possible D gene TRBD1, 5 bases. The germline V gene encodes CDR1 ENHRY and CDR2 SYGVKD. Trimming pared 0 bases from V and 3 bases from J, leaving 5 bases between. This CDR3 is 13 amino acids long. CDR3 loop: CAISESRDTEAFF. CDR3 DNA: TGTGCCATCAGTGAGTCCAGGGACACTGAAGCTTTCTTT.

The chain is built from TRBV6-6 and TRBJ2-1, with no clear D. This CDR3 has 12 amino acids. Germline V gene lookup returns CDR1 MNHNY and CDR2 SVGAGI (reference sequence). Deletions cut 0 bases from V and 6 bases from J, with 3 bases between. DNA of the CDR3: TGTGCCAGCAGTTACTCTTCCAATGAGCAGTTCTTC. Protein sequence: CASSYSSNEQFF.

The genes are TRBV5-1 and TRBJ2-2; TRBD2 matches at 14 bases. The junction had 5 bases not matched to a gene; V was cut back by 0 bases and J by 7 bases. Germline-derived CDR1 and CDR2 are SGHRS and YFSETQ. The CDR3 is 17 residues long. CDR3 region: CASSLGLAGGPVGELFF. In DNA, the CDR3 is TGCGCCAGCAGCTTGGGACTAGCGGGAGGGCCGGTCGGGGAGCTGTTTTTT.

The gene calls are TRBV13 and TRBJ2-5; TRBD2 aligns across 11 bases. In germline, CDR1 is PRHDT, CDR2 FYEKMQ (reference sequence). The CDR3 sequence is 15 residues long. V was clipped by 0 bases and J by 5 bases; unmatched bases: 2. The CDR3 reads CASSLGLAGVETQYF. DNA for the CDR3: TGTGCCAGCAGCTTAGGACTAGCGGGAGTTGAGACCCAGTACTTC.

V usage is TRBV19 and J usage is TRBJ1-1; 8 positions agree with TRBD1. Germline V gene lookup returns CDR1 LNHDA and CDR2 SQIVND (reference sequence). Germline trimming cut 3 bases from V and 5 bases from J; bases unmatched to any gene: 2. The CDR3 is 13 residues long. CDR3 sequence: CASSIRGRTEAFF. The CDR3 bases are TGTGCCAGTAGTATCAGGGGGCGAACTGAAGCTTTCTTT. Variable domain in full (rest from reference TRBV19 and TRBJ1-1): DGGITQSPKYLFRKEGQNVTLSCEQNLNHDAMYWYRQDPGQGLRLIYYSQIVNDFQKGDIAEGYSVSREKKESFPLTVTSAQKNPTAFYLCASSIRGRTEAFFGQGTRLTVV.

The J gene is TRBJ1-1, the V gene TRBV28; D call uncertain. Trimming left V 6 bases short and J 7 bases short, with 15 bases between. Germline-derived CDR1 and CDR2 are MDHEN and SYDVKM. The CDR3 has 13 amino acids. The CDR3 sequence: CASSPQFEGEAFF. CDR3 in DNA: TGTGCCAGCAGCCCCCAGTTCGAGGGTGAAGCTTTCTTT. Combining the CDR3 with reference TRBV28 and TRBJ1-1 gives the whole variable domain DVKVTQSSRYLVKRTGEKVFLECVQDMDHENMFWYRQDPGLGLRLIYFSYDVKMKEKGDIPEGYSVSREKKERFSLILESASTNQTSMYLCASSPQFEGEAFFGQGTRLTVV.

The V and J genes are TRBV7-2 and TRBJ2-7; D call uncertain. This CDR3 is built from 14 residues. Trimming took 5 bases from V and 3 from J, leaving 14 bases between them. Germline values: CDR1 SGHTA, CDR2 FQGNSA. The CDR3 protein is CASSVGNYNYEQYF. The CDR3 region has the DNA TGTGCCAGCAGCGTCGGCAACTACAACTACGAGCAGTACTTC.

The genes are TRBV4-1 and TRBJ1-5; the D gene is possibly TRBD1 (5 bases). The CDR3 consists of 16 residues. The ends were cut back, 1 base at V and 3 bases at J, with 13 bases in the middle. Germline V CDR1 and CDR2: MGHRA, YSYEKL. Here the CDR3 reads CASSQGNSGPNQPQHF. CDR3 nucleotide sequence: TGCGCCAGCAGCCAAGGGAATTCAGGGCCCAATCAGCCCCAGCATTTT.

The genes are TRBV2 and TRBJ1-2; 7 nucleotides agree with TRBD1. Germline V gene lookup returns CDR1 SNHLY and CDR2 FYNNEI. This CDR3 has 13 residues. V was clipped by 10 bases and J by 7 bases; unmatched bases: 12. The CDR3 nucleotides are TGTGCCATCAGGGGGACTTCCATCGCTGGCTACACCTTC. It specifies CAIRGTSIAGYTF.

The chain joins TRBV18 to TRBJ2-1; D remains unclear. The CDR3 has 12 residues. Germline V gene lookup returns CDR1 KGHSH and CDR2 LQKENI. Deletions cut 2 bases from V and 4 bases from J, with 3 bases between. CDR3 loop: CASSPGYNEQFF. In DNA form, the CDR3 reads TGTGCCAGCTCACCAGGGTACAATGAGCAGTTCTTC.

The genes are TRBV6-6 and TRBJ2-7, with no clear D. Germline V CDR1 and CDR2: MNHNY, SVGAGI (reference sequence). This CDR3 is built from 13 residues. V was clipped by 3 bases and J by 3 bases, with 9 bases between them. The DNA for the CDR3 is TGTGCCAGCAGTTATGGAAGCCACTACGAGCAGTACTTC. Protein sequence: CASSYGSHYEQYF.

The chain uses TRBV30 and TRBJ1-2, with 9 bases identical to TRBD1. Germline values: CDR1 GTSNPN, CDR2 SVGIG (reference sequence). Trimming took 8 bases from V and 6 from J; bases not matched to a gene: 16. The CDR3 is 15 residues long. The DNA of the CDR3 is TGTGCCATGTACCGGGACAGGGCCCGTTCTAATGGCTACACCTTC. Residues: CAMYRDRARSNGYTF.